This T cell receptor (beta chain) was sequenced for a study of cytomegalovirus exposure and HLA in healthy donors. Assay: immunoSEQ multiplex PCR; the TCRdb copy retains only in-frame clones and omits some. Among under 75,000 clones listed, approximately 80% were seen once. V lost 6 bases, J lost 1 base, and 7 bases stayed unmatched. There are 15 residues in the CDR3. Germline V gives CDR1 KGHSH, CDR2 LQKENI. The chain employs TRBV18 and TRBJ1-1, with 8 positions matching TRBD1. Input material: PBMCs. This clonotype originated in a man aged 30-40 years in good health and CMV-seronegative. The CDR3 protein is CASSLGQGGNTEAFF. The CDR3 bases are TGTGCCAGCTCTCTCGGACAGGGTGGGAACACTGAAGCTTTCTTT.